This T cell receptor (beta chain) was found in a study of blood T cell repertoires in COVID-19 (dated by TCRdb to the early 2020s). About the full investigation: Samples from collaborators originated in the United States, Italy and Spain and spanned both the acute and convalescent phases of COVID-19. The material from the prospective study consisted of cDNA or gDNA derived from T cells, B-cell-depleted T cells, or PBMCs. The dataset comprised deeply sampled blood TCRbeta repertoires from subjects exposed to, actively infected with, or recovered from COVID-19. A freely available public database, intended as a resource for researchers studying the immune response to SARS-CoV-2, is where the repertoires were released. The samples were drawn from two sources: the first 160 participants of the ongoing ImmuneRACE study, and 950 to 1,500 subjects contributed by 6 global collaborators. The sample metadata nearly always contained a de-identified subject ID, COVID-19 status, age in years and sex. HLA class I and class II types, where available, came from metadata supplied by the sample provider rather than from assay-based typing. Points the paper makes about the study in general: The quantity of clinical and demographic metadata differed by source and by participant and was supplied without curation.

Concerning this clone itself: Its antigen remains unidentified. It has no much larger one-base neighbor in the sample; base qualities were not kept.

TCRbeta CDR3 regions were amplified from genomic DNA using the immunoSEQ Assay, a bias-controlled multiplex PCR. The source study handled its data this way. The number of nucleated cells in each sample was estimated by amplification of reference gene primers within the assay. Sequence reads were collapsed and filtered to measure the absolute abundance of every unique TCRbeta CDR3 rearrangement. For each sample, productive Simpson clonality was calculated as the square root of Simpson's diversity index across productive rearrangements. In TCRdb, the immuneACCESS table is reduced to in-frame sequences with V and J assigned. These tables do not hold every clone; where another copy was compared, an unresolved V gene accounts for under half, and the others remain unexplained. The V and J calls and clone size are taken from that table; D and trimming were inferred from the DNA. Across this sample there are some 270,000 clones, with 80% to 85% seen only once. More than 1.5% of the sample is taken by the ten largest.

Samples from volunteer blood donors who had recovered from COVID-19 were contributed by a second Seattle source. Whole blood was collected in K2EDTA tubes by collaborating institutions according to the institutions' own protocols. Collaborator samples were shipped for TCRbeta analysis as frozen whole blood, isolated PBMCs, or DNA extracted from either sample type. This clonotype originated in a middle-aged woman who had recovered from COVID-19. The sequenced sample consisted of peripheral blood.

For the CDR3, the sequence is CASSLGPTGAMNTEAFF. The nucleotides are TGTGCCAGCAGCTTGGGCCCCACAGGGGCCATGAACACTGAAGCTTTCTTT. This chain is built from TRBV5-5 and TRBJ1-1, and 7 bases in between align with TRBD1. Ends trimmed: V by 0 bases, J by 0 bases; bases unmatched to a gene: 8. Looking up the germline V gene (reference sequence) yields CDR1 SGHKS and CDR2 YYEKEE. The CDR3 sequence holds 17 residues, the cysteine and phenylalanine included. Of the read, only the CDR3 DNA is kept; its 51 bases are in frame from base 1. With the rest looked up from the reference TRBV5-5 and TRBJ1-1 genes rather than sequenced, the full variable domain is DAGVTQSPTHLIKTRGQQVTLRCSPISGHKSVSWYQQVLGQGPQFIFQYYEKEERGRGNFPDRFSARQFPNYSSELNVNALLLGDSALYLCASSLGPTGAMNTEAFFGQGTRLTVV.